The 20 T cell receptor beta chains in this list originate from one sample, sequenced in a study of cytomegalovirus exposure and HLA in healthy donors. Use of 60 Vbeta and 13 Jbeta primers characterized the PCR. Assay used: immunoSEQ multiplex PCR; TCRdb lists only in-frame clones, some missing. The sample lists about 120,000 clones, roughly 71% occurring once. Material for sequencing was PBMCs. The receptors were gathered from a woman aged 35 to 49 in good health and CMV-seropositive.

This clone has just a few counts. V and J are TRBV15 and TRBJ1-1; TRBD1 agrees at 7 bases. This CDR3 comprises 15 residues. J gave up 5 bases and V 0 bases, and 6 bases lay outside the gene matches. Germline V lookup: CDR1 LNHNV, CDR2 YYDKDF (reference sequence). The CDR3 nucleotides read TGTGCCACCAGCAGAGATCGACAGGGTGATACTGAAGCTTTCTTT. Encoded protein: CATSRDRQGDTEAFF.

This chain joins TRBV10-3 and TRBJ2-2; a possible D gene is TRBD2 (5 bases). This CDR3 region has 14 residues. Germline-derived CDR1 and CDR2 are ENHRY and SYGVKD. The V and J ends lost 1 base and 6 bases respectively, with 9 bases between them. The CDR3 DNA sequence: TGTGCCATCAGTGAGTTGGGAGTCGCCGGGGAGCTGTTTTTT. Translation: CAISELGVAGELFF.

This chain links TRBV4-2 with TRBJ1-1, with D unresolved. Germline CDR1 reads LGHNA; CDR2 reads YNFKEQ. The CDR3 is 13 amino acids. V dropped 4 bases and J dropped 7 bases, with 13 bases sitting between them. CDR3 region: CASSRALTDEAFF. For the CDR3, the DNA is TGTGCCAGCAGCCGAGCGTTGACCGATGAAGCTTTCTTT.

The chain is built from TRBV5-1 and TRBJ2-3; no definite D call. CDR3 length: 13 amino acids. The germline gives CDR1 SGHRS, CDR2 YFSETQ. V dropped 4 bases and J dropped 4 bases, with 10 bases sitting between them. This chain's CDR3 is CASSAGNPDTQYF. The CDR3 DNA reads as TGCGCCAGCAGCGCTGGCAACCCAGATACGCAGTATTTT.

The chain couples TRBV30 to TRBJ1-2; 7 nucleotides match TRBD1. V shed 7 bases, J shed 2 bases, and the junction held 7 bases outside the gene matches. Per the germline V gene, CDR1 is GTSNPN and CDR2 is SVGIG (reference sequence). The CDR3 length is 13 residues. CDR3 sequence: CAYTTGTNYGYTF. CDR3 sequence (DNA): TGTGCCTATACGACAGGGACCAACTATGGCTACACCTTC.

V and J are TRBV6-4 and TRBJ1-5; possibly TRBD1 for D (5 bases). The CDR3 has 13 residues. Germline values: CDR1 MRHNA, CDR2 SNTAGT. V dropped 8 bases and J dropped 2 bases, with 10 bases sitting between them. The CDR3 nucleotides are TGTGCCAGCCCCACACAGGGCAATCAGCCCCAGCATTTT. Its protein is CASPTQGNQPQHF.

The CDR3 here is CASSFGTGNYNEQFF. The CDR3 nucleotides are TGTGCCAGCAGTTTTGGGACAGGGAACTACAATGAGCAGTTCTTC. The chain combines TRBV27 with TRBJ2-1; 9 bases map to TRBD1. Germline CDR1 reads MNHEY; CDR2 reads SMNVEV (reference sequence). This CDR3 is built from 15 residues. After removal of 3 bases from V and 3 bases from J, the junction contained 3 bases not matched to a gene.

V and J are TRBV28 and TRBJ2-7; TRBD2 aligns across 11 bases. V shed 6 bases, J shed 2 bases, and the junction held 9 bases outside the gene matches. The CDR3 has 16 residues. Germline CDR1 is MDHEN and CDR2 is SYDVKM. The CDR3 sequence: CASREHSGRAPYEQYF. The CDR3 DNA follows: TGTGCCAGCAGGGAACATAGCGGGAGGGCACCCTACGAGCAGTACTTC.

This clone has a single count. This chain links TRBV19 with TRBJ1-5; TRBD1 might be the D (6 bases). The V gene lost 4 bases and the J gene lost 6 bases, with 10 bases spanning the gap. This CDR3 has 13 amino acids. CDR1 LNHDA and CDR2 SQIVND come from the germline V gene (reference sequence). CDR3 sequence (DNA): TGTGCCAGTAGTAACAGGGAGGGTCAGCCCCAGCATTTT. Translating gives CASSNREGQPQHF.

CDR3: CASTRAGNEQYF. CDR3 nucleotide sequence: TGTGCCAGCACCCGGGCAGGGAACGAGCAGTACTTC. The chain employs TRBV7-9 and TRBJ2-7, with D perhaps matching TRBD1 (5 bases). Between the trimmed V and J ends, which lost 7 bases and 5 bases, there was a span of 12 bases. CDR1 is SEHNR, CDR2 FQNEAQ, per germline (reference sequence). The CDR3 has 12 amino acids.

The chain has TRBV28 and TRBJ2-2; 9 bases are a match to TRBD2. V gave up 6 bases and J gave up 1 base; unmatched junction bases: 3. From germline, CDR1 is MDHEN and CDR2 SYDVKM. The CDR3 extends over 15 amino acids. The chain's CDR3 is CASSILAGNTGELFF. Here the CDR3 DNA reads TGTGCCAGCAGCATACTAGCGGGGAACACCGGGGAGCTGTTTTTT.

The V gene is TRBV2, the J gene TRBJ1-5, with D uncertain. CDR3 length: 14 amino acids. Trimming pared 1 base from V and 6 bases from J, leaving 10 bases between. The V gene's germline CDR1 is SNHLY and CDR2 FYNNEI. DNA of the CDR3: TGTGCCAGCAGTGAAGGTGGGAGGACTCAGCCCCAGCATTTT. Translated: CASSEGGRTQPQHF.

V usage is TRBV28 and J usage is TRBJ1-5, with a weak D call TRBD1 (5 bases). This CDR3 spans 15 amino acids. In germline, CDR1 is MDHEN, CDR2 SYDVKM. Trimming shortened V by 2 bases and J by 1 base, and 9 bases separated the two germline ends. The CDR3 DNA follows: TGTGCCAGCAGTTTAAAAGGGGTAAGCAATCAGCCCCAGCATTTT. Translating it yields CASSLKGVSNQPQHF. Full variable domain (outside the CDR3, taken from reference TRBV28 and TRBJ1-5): DVKVTQSSRYLVKRTGEKVFLECVQDMDHENMFWYRQDPGLGLRLIYFSYDVKMKEKGDIPEGYSVSREKKERFSLILESASTNQTSMYLCASSLKGVSNQPQHFGDGTRLSIL.

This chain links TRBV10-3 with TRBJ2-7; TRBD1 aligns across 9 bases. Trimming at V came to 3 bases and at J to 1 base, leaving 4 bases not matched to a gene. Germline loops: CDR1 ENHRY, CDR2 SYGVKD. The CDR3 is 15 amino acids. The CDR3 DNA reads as TGTGCCATCAGTGACCGGGACAGGGTGTCCTACGAGCAGTACTTC. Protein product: CAISDRDRVSYEQYF.

The CDR3 region has the DNA TGTGCCAGCAGCTTACTAGCGGGAGTAGTGGGCGAGCAGTACTTC. This codes for CASSLLAGVVGEQYF. V usage is TRBV7-9 and J usage is TRBJ2-7; 10 bases align to TRBD2. This CDR3 region has 15 residues. The V gene's germline CDR1 is SEHNR and CDR2 FQNEAQ (reference sequence). J was trimmed by 6 bases and V by 2 bases; bases with no gene match: 7.

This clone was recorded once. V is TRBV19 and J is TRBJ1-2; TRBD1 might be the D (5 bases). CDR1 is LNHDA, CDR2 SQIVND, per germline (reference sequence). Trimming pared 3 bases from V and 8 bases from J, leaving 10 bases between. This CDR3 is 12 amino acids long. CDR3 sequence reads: CASSIRGNGYTF. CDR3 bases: TGTGCCAGTAGTATTCGGGGGAACGGCTACACCTTC.

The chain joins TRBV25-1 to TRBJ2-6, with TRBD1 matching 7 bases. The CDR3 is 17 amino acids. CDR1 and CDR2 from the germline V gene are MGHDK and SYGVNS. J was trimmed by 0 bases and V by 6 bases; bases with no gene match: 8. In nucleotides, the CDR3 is TGTGCCAGCAGAAGACAGGGATCTAGCTCTGGGGCCAACGTCCTGACTTTC. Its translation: CASRRQGSSSGANVLTF. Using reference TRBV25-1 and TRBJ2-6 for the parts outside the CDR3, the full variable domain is EADIYQTPRYLVIGTGKKITLECSQTMGHDKMYWYQQDPGMELHLIHYSYGVNSTEKGDLSSESTVSRIRTEHFPLTLESARPSHTSQYLCASRRQGSSSGANVLTFGAGSRLTVL.

This chain's CDR3 is CASSQVMGTGEQYF. DNA of the CDR3: TGTGCCAGCAGCCAAGTTATGGGAACGGGAGAGCAGTACTTC. The rearrangement joins TRBV14 to TRBJ2-7; TRBD2 is a possible D gene (5 bases). V lost 1 base, J lost 7 bases, and 14 bases lay in between. Germline CDR1 is SGHDN and CDR2 is FVKESK. The CDR3 covers 14 residues.

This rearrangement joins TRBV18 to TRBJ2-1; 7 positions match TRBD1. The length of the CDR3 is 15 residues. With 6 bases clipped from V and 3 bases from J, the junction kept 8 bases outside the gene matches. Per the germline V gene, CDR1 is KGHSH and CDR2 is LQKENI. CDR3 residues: CASSLGTGVYNEQFF. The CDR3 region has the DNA TGTGCCAGCTCTCTTGGAACAGGGGTCTACAATGAGCAGTTCTTC. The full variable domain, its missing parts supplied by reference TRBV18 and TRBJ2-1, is NAGVMQNPRHLVRRRGQEARLRCSPMKGHSHVYWYRQLPEEGLKFMVYLQKENIIDESGMPKERFSAEFPKEGPSILRIQQVVRGDSAAYFCASSLGTGVYNEQFFGPGTRLTVL.

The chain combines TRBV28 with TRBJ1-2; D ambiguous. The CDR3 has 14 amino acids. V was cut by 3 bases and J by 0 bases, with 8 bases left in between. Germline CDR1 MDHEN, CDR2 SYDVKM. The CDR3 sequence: CASSLVRANYGYTF. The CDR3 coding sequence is TGTGCCAGCAGTTTGGTACGAGCTAACTATGGCTACACCTTC.